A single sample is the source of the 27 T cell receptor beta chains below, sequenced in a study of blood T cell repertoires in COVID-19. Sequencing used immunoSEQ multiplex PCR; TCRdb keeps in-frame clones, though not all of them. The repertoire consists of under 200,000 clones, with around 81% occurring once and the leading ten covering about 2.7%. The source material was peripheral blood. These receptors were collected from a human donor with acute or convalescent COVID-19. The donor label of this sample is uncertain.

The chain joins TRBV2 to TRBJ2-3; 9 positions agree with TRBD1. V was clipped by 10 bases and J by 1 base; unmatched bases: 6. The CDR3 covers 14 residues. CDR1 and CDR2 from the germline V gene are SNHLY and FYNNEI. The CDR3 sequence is CATTRDRGTDTQYF. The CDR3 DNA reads TGTGCCACGACCCGGGACAGGGGCACAGATACGCAGTATTTT.

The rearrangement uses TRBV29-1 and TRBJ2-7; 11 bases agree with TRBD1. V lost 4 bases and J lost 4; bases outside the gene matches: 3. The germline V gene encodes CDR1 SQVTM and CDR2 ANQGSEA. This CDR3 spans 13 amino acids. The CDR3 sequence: CSVGDRGKYEQYF. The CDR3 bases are TGCAGCGTTGGGGACAGGGGGAAGTACGAGCAGTACTTC.

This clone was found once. CDR3 nucleotides: TGTGCCAGCAGCCCCAGCGCGCCTCACTCTGGAAACACCATATATTTT. Amino acid sequence: CASSPSAPHSGNTIYF. The rearrangement uses TRBV9 and TRBJ1-3; D gene ambiguous. The CDR3 contains 16 residues. Germline CDR1 is SGDLS and CDR2 is YYNGEE. V dropped 4 bases and J dropped 0 bases, with 14 bases sitting between them.

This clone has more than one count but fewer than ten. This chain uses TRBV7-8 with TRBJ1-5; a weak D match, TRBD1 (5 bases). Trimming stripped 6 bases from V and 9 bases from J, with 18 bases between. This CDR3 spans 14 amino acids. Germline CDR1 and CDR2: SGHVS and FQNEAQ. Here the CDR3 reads CASSSPAGQGPQHF. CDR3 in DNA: TGTGCCAGCAGTTCCCCCGCGGGGCAAGGGCCCCAGCATTTT.

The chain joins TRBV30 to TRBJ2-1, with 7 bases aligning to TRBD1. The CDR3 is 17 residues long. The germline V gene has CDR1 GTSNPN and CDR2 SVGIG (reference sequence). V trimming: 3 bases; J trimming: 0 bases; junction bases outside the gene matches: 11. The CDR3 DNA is TGTGCCTGGAGACAGGGGCCCCTATCTTCCTCCTACAATGAGCAGTTCTTC. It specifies CAWRQGPLSSSYNEQFF.

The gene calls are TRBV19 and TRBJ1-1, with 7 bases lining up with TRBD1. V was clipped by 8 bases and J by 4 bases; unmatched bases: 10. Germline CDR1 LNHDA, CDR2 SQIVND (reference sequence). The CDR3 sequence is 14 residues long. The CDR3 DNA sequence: TGTGCCAGTGACAGGGTAGGGCTGGGCACTGAAGCTTTCTTT. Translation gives CASDRVGLGTEAFF.

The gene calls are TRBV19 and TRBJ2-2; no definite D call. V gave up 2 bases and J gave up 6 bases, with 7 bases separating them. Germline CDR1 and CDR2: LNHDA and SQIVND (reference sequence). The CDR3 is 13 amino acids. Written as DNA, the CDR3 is TGTGCCAGTAGTATACAGATGGCCGGGGAGCTGTTTTTT. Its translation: CASSIQMAGELFF.

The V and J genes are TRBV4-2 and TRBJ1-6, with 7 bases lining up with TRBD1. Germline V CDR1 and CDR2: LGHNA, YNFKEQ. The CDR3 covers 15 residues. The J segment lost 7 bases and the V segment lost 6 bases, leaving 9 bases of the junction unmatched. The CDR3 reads CASSHPGQLNSPLHF. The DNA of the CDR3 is TGTGCCAGCAGTCACCCGGGACAGCTCAATTCACCCCTCCACTTT.

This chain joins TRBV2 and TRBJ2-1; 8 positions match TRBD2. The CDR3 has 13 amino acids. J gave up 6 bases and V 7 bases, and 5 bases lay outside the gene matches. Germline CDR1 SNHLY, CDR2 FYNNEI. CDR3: CASNPGLVNEQFF. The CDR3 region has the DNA TGTGCCAGCAATCCGGGACTAGTCAATGAGCAGTTCTTC.

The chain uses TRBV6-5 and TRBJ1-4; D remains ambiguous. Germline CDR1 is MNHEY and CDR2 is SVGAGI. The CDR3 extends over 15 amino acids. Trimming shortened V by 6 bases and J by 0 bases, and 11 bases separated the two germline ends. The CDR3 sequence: CASRRLFATNEKLFF. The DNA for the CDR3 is TGTGCCAGCAGGCGCCTCTTTGCAACTAATGAAAAACTGTTTTTT.

The CDR3 nucleotides read TGCGCCAGCAGCCAAGGTACGGTAACCTACAATGAGCAGTTCTTC. It yields the protein CASSQGTVTYNEQFF. The genes are TRBV4-1 and TRBJ2-1, with D unclear. Germline values: CDR1 MGHRA, CDR2 YSYEKL. The V and J ends lost 1 base and 2 bases respectively, with 9 bases between them. This CDR3 has 15 residues.

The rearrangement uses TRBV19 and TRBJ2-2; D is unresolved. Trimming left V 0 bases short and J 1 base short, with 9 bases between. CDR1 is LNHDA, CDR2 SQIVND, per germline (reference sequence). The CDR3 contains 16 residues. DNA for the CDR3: TGTGCCAGTAGTATAGATCTGAACAGGAACACCGGGGAGCTGTTTTTT. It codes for CASSIDLNRNTGELFF.

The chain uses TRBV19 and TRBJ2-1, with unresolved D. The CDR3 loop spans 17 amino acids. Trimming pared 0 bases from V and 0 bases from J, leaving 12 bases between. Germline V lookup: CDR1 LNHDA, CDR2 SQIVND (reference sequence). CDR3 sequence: CASSIDGGSSSYNEQFF. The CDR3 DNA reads TGTGCCAGTAGTATAGATGGCGGCTCGAGCTCCTACAATGAGCAGTTCTTC. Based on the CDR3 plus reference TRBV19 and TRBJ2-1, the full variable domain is DGGITQSPKYLFRKEGQNVTLSCEQNLNHDAMYWYRQDPGQGLRLIYYSQIVNDFQKGDIAEGYSVSREKKESFPLTVTSAQKNPTAFYLCASSIDGGSSSYNEQFFGPGTRLTVL.

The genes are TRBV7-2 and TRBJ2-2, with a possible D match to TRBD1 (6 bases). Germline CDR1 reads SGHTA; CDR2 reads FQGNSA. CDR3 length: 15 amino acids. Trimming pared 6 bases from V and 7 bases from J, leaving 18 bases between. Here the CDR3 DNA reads TGTGCCAGCAGACTAAGTTTGGGGGCGGGCGGGGAGCTGTTTTTT. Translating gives CASRLSLGAGGELFF.

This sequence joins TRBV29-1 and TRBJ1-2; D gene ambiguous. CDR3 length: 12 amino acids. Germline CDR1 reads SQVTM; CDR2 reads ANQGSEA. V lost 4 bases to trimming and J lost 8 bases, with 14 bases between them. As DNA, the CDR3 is TGCAGCGTTGGGAGCCCCCTCGAGGGCTACACCTTC. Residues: CSVGSPLEGYTF.

The CDR3 loop reads CASSPSGQGTYEQYF. In DNA form, the CDR3 reads TGTGCCAGCTCACCATCAGGACAGGGGACCTACGAGCAGTACTTC. V is TRBV18 and J is TRBJ2-7; 9 bases are shared with TRBD1. The CDR3 runs to 15 residues. V was pared by 2 bases and J by 2 bases, with 4 bases of the junction left unmatched. From germline, CDR1 is KGHSH and CDR2 LQKENI.

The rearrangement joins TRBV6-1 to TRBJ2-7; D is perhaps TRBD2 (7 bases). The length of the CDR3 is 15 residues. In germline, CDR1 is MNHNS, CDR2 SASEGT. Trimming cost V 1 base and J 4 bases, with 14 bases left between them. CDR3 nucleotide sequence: TGTGCCAGCAGTGAAGTTAGGGGGGGCGCTTACGAGCAGTACTTC. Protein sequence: CASSEVRGGAYEQYF.

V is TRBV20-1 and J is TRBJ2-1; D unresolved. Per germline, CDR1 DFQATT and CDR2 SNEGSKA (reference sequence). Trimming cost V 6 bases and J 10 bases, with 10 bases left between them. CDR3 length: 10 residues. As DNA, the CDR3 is TGCAGTGCCTCCCACAGCGAGCAGTTCTTC. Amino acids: CSASHSEQFF.

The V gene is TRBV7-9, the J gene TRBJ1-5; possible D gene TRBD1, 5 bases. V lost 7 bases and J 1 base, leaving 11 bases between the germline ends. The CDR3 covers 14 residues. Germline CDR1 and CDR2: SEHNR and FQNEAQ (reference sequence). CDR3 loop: CASTQGSSNQPQHF. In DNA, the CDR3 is TGTGCCAGCACCCAGGGATCCAGCAATCAGCCCCAGCATTTT.

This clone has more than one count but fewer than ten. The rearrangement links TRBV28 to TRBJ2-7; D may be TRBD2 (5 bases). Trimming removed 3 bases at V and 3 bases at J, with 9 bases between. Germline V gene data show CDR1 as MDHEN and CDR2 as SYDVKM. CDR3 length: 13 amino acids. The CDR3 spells CASSFSRGYEQYF. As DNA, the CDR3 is TGTGCCAGCAGTTTTTCCCGGGGCTACGAGCAGTACTTC.

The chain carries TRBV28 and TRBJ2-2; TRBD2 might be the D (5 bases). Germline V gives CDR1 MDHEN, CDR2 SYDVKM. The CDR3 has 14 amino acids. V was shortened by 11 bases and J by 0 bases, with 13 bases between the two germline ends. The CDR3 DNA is TGTGCCCTCGGGGTCCCCACGAACACCGGGGAGCTGTTTTTT. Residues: CALGVPTNTGELFF. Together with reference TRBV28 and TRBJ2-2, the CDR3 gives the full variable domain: DVKVTQSSRYLVKRTGEKVFLECVQDMDHENMFWYRQDPGLGLRLIYFSYDVKMKEKGDIPEGYSVSREKKERFSLILESASTNQTSMYLCALGVPTNTGELFFGEGSRLTVL.

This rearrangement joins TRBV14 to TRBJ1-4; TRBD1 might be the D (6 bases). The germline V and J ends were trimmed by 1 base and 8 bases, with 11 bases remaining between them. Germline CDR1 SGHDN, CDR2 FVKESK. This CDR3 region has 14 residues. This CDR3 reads CASSQVGGEEKLFF. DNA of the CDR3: TGTGCCAGCAGCCAAGTAGGGGGTGAGGAAAAACTGTTTTTT. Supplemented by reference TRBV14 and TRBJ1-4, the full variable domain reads EAGVTQFPSHSVIEKGQTVTLRCDPISGHDNLYWYRRVMGKEIKFLLHFVKESKQDESGMPNNRFLAERTGGTYSTLKVQPAELEDSGVYFCASSQVGGEEKLFFGSGTQLSVL.

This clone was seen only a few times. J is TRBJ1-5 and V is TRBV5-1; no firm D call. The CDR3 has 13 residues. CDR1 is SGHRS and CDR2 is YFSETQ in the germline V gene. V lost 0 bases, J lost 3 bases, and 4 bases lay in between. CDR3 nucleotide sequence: TGCGCCAGCAGCTTGGAGCTCAATCAGCCCCAGCATTTT. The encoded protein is CASSLELNQPQHF.

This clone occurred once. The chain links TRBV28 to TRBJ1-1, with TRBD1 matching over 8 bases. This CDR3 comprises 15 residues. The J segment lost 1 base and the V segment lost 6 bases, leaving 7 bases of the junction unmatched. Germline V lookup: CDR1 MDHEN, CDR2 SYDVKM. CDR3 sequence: CASRSGGLGNTEAFF. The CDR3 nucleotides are TGTGCCAGCAGGTCAGGGGGCCTGGGGAACACTGAAGCTTTCTTT. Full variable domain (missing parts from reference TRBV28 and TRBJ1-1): DVKVTQSSRYLVKRTGEKVFLECVQDMDHENMFWYRQDPGLGLRLIYFSYDVKMKEKGDIPEGYSVSREKKERFSLILESASTNQTSMYLCASRSGGLGNTEAFFGQGTRLTVV.

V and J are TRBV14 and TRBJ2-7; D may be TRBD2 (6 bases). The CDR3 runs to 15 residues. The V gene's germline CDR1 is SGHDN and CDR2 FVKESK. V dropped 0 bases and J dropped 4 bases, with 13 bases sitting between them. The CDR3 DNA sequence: TGTGCCAGCAGCCAAGATAGTGCAGGGAGGTACGAGCAGTACTTC. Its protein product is CASSQDSAGRYEQYF.

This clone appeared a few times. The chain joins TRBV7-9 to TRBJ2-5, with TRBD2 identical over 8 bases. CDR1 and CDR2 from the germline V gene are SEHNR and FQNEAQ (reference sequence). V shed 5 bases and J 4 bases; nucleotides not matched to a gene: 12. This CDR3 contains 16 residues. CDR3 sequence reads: CASSPGAGGVGETQYF. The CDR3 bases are TGTGCCAGCAGCCCAGGGGCCGGGGGGGTCGGAGAGACCCAGTACTTC.

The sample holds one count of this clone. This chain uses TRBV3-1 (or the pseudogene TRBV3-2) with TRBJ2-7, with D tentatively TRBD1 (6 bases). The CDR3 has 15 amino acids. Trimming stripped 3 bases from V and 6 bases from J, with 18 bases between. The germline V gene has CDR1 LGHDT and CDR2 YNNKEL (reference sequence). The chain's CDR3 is CASSQQGSGFGEQYF. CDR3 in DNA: TGTGCCAGCAGCCAGCAGGGGTCGGGGTTCGGCGAGCAGTACTTC.